The clone carrying this T cell receptor (beta chain) was detected only a few times. The data are from a study of blood T cells in healthy people across ages. Using a J-beta primer mix together with a sample-barcoded 5' primer, a second PCR was run for roughly 7 to 11 cycles. Each CDR3 protein gets one entry after TCRdb re-called the 5' RACE reads with MiXCR. The sample carries 630,000 or so distinct CDR3 sequences, roughly 32% recorded once. Sequenced sample: blood. This clonotype was sampled from a woman aged 80 or over in good health.

CDR3 in DNA: TGTGCCACTGTCAAACAGGGGGCTTTCGGGGAGCTGTTTTTT. As protein: CATVKQGAFGELFF. The rearrangement joins TRBV15 to TRBJ2-2, with 9 positions matching TRBD1. Trimming cost V 9 bases and J 7 bases; bases outside gene matches: 9. Germline loops: CDR1 LNHNV, CDR2 YYDKDF (reference sequence). The CDR3 contains 14 residues.